A few counts support the clone carrying this T cell receptor beta chain. Participants' own reports of clinical history determined their cohort assignment. This entry is derived from a study of blood T cell repertoires in COVID-19. Overall study: Sites in the United States, Italy and Spain provided acute and convalescent COVID-19 samples. PBMCs, B-cell-depleted T cells, or T cells provided the cDNA or gDNA that made up the material.

With 9 bases removed from V and 2 bases from J, the gap between germline ends came to 10 bases. Per germline, CDR1 SNHLY and CDR2 FYNNEI. This CDR3 has 12 residues. Original analysis: Quantification of nucleated cells was approximated via reference gene primer amplification. Sequenced by immunoSEQ multiplex PCR; TCRdb stores in-frame clones only, minus some. The DNA gave D and trimming, while V, J and clone size come from that table. The sample contains about 260,000 clones, about nine tenths of which appear only once. The V call is TRBV2, the J call TRBJ1-1, with D unclear. The sequencing sample was made of PBMCs or T cells enriched from blood (not recorded which). This sequence originates from a woman in her 30s with acute COVID-19. The CDR3, as DNA: TGTGCCAGTATCCGGGGAAACACTGAAGCTTTCTTT. Its translation is CASIRGNTEAFF.